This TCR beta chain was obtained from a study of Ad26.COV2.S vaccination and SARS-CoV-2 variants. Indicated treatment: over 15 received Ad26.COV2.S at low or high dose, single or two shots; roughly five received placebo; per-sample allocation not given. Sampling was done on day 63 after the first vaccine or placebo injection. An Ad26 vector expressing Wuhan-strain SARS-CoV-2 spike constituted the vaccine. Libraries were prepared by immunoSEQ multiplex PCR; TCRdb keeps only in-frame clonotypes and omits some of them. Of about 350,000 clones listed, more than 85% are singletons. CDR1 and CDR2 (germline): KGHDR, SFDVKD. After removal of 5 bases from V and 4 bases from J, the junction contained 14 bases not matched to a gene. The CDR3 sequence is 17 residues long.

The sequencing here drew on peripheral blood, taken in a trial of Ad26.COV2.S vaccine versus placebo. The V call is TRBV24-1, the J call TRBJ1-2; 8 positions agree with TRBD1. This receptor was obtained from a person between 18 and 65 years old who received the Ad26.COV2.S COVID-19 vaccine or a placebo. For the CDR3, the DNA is TGTGCCACCAGTGGAAATCCGTCGACAGGGGTAGGCTATGGCTACACCTTC. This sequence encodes CATSGNPSTGVGYGYTF.